The 10 T cell receptor beta chains in this list originate from one sample, sequenced in a study of T cell clonality in common variable immunodeficiency. Generated by immunoSEQ multiplex PCR, the TCRdb table keeps only in-frame clones and is missing some. The repertoire shows tens of thousands of clones, none seen only once; the top ten take over 2%. The specimen sequenced was peripheral blood mononuclear cells. Receptor source: a person aged 18-70 years in good health.

At least ten counts were recorded for this clone. The read stops 3 residues short of the end of the CDR3; the missing end is completed from the germline J gene. This chain connects TRBV20-1 to TRBJ1-1, with TRBD1 as a possible D gene (5 bases). CDR1 DFQATT and CDR2 SNEGSKA come from the germline V gene (reference sequence). Trimming shortened V by 0 bases and J by 4 bases, and 12 bases separated the two germline ends. This CDR3 spans 14 amino acids. Here the CDR3 reads CSARDYRGSTEAFF. The DNA read from the CDR3 is TGCAGTGCTAGAGATTATAGGGGATCCACTGAA.

Ten or more counts support this clone. The read falls 3 residues short of the CDR3 end, and the missing part is taken from the germline J gene. The chain links TRBV7-2 to TRBJ2-2; 9 bases are a match to TRBD2. Germline trimming cut 3 bases from V and 4 bases from J; bases unmatched to any gene: 3. CDR1 and CDR2 (germline): SGHTA, FQGNSA. CDR3 length: 15 amino acids. The CDR3: CASSFSGSGTGELFF. The DNA read from the CDR3 is TGTGCCAGCAGCTTTAGCGGGAGTGGCACCGGGGAG.

The sample holds many counts of this clone. The read is 3 residues too short to cover the CDR3 end, so that end is filled in from the germline J gene. The genes are TRBV7-9 and TRBJ2-1; 11 bases align to TRBD1. Germline-derived CDR1 and CDR2 are SEHNR and FQNEAQ (reference sequence). V was clipped by 5 bases and J by 8 bases; unmatched bases: 5. The CDR3 loop spans 14 amino acids. The CDR3 loop reads CASSAGQGADEQFF. CDR3 DNA (partial): TGTGCCAGCAGCGCCGGACAGGGGGCGGATGAG.

This clone occurred many times. The CDR3 is cut off 3 residues early in the read; its end comes from the germline J gene. The rearrangement links TRBV19 to TRBJ1-5; unclear D gene. This CDR3 is 14 amino acids long. Trimming shortened V by 3 bases and J by 4 bases, and 10 bases separated the two germline ends. Germline CDR1 and CDR2: LNHDA and SQIVND (reference sequence). Incomplete CDR3 DNA: TGTGCCAGTAGTATCGCTGGTCGGAATCAGCCC. Translation gives CASSIAGRNQP. The full CDR3 protein is CASSIAGRNQPQHF.

At least ten counts were recorded for this clone. Read sequence stops 3 residues before the CDR3 end, and the germline J gene provides the missing end. The V and J genes are TRBV7-2 and TRBJ1-3; D is unclear. CDR3 length equals 14 residues. Germline lookup yields CDR1 SGHTA and CDR2 FQGNSA. Trimming took 5 bases from V and 4 from J, leaving 12 bases between them. The CDR3 region is CASSNGVRGNTIYF. Incomplete CDR3 DNA: TGTGCCAGCAGCAACGGGGTGAGGGGAAACACC.

This clone came up a few times. The read ends 3 residues shy of where the CDR3 ends; the end is completed using the germline J gene. The chain uses TRBV18 and TRBJ1-5; possibly TRBD1 for D (5 bases). Germline V lookup: CDR1 KGHSH, CDR2 LQKENI. The CDR3 spans 15 residues. The CDR3 bases that were read are TGTGCCAGCTCACCACCGGGGCCAGGCGCAGATCCC. It specifies CASSPPGPGADP. The CDR3 reads in full as CASSPPGPGADPQHF. Full variable domain (rest looked up from reference TRBV18 and TRBJ1-5): NAGVMQNPRHLVRRRGQEARLRCSPMKGHSHVYWYRQLPEEGLKFMVYLQKENIIDESGMPKERFSAEFPKEGPSILRIQQVVRGDSAAYFCASSPPGPGADPQHFGDGTRLSIL.

This clone was counted at least ten times. Sequencing ends 3 residues short of the CDR3 end; the germline J gene provides the rest. The gene calls are TRBV19 and TRBJ2-3; D remains ambiguous. V dropped 3 bases and J dropped 6 bases, with 10 bases sitting between them. Germline V gene lookup returns CDR1 LNHDA and CDR2 SQIVND (reference sequence). The CDR3 runs 13 residues. CDR3 sequence reads: CASSIELSDTQYF. Incomplete CDR3 DNA: TGTGCCAGTAGTATTGAACTATCGGATACG. Filled out from reference TRBV19 and TRBJ2-3, the complete variable domain reads DGGITQSPKYLFRKEGQNVTLSCEQNLNHDAMYWYRQDPGQGLRLIYYSQIVNDFQKGDIAEGYSVSREKKESFPLTVTSAQKNPTAFYLCASSIELSDTQYFGPGTRLTVL.

Ten or more counts support this clone. The sequence runs out 3 residues before the end of the CDR3; the remainder is reconstructed from the germline J gene. The chain recombines TRBV20-1 with TRBJ2-2; 12 bases are shared with TRBD2. This CDR3 has 15 residues. Germline assignment: CDR1 DFQATT and CDR2 SNEGSKA (reference sequence). V lost 6 bases to trimming and J lost 3 bases; unmatched junction nucleotides: 5. The covered CDR3 bases are TGCAGTGCGAAACTAGCGGGGGGTGACACCGGGGAG. Translated, it gives CSAKLAGGDTGE. The whole CDR3 region reads CSAKLAGGDTGELFF.

This clone was seen many times. The DNA read from the CDR3 is TGCAGTGCAACTCAGGGTGTGGCCACTGAA. Protein product: CSATQGVATE. The whole CDR3 protein is CSATQGVATEAFF. This chain uses TRBV20-1 with TRBJ1-1; possible D gene TRBD1, 5 bases. The read comes to an end 3 residues before the CDR3 does, leaving the germline J gene to fill in the end. This CDR3 has 13 residues. Germline V gives CDR1 DFQATT, CDR2 SNEGSKA (reference sequence). V shed 6 bases and J shed 4 bases, with 15 bases lying between them.

The CDR3 is CASSLRSSAPYEQYF. The CDR3 DNA, read in part, is TGCGCCAGCAGCTTGAGGTCTAGCGCTCCCTACGAG. The chain links TRBV5-1 to TRBJ2-7; a weak D match, TRBD2 (6 bases). The CDR3 end lies 3 residues beyond the end of the read and is filled in from the germline J gene. The CDR3 has 15 amino acids. V was cut by 1 base and J by 2 bases, with 13 bases left in between. Looked up from germline, CDR1 is SGHRS and CDR2 is YFSETQ.